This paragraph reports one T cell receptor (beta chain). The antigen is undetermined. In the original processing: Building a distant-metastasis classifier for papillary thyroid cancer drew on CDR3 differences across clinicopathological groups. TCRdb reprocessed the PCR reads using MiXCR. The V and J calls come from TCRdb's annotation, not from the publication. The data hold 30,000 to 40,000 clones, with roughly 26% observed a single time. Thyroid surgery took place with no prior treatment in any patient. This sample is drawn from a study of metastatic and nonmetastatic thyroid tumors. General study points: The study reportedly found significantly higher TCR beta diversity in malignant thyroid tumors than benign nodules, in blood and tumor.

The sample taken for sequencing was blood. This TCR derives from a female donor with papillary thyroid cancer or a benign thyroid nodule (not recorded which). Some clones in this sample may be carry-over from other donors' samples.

CDR3 bases: TGTGCCAGCAGCTCCGCTAGCGTTGGACCCACCGGGGAGCTGTTTTTT. Translation gives CASSSASVGPTGELFF. The V and J genes are TRBV6-1 and TRBJ2-2, with a tentative D call TRBD2 (6 bases). This CDR3 has 16 amino acids. V was clipped by 6 bases and J by 4 bases, with 18 bases between them. CDR1 and CDR2 (germline): MNHNS, SASEGT.